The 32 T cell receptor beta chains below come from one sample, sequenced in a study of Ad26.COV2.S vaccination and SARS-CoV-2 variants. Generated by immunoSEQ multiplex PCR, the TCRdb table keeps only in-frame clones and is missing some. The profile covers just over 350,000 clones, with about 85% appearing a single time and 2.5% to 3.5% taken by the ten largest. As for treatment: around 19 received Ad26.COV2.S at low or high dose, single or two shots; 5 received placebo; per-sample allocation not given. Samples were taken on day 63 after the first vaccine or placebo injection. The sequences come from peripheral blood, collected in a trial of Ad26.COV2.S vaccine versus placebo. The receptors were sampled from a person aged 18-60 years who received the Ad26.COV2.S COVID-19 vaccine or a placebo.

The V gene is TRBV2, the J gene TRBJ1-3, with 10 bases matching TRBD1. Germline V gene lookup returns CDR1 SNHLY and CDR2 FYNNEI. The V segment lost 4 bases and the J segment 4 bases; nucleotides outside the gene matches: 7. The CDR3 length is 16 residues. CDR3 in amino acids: CASSGPRTGGGNTIYF. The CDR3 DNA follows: TGTGCCAGCAGTGGTCCCCGGACAGGGGGAGGAAACACCATATATTTT.

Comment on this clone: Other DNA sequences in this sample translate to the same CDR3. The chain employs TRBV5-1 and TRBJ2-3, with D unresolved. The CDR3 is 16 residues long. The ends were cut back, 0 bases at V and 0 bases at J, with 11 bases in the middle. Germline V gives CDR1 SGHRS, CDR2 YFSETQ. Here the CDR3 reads CASSLGAGSSTDTQYF. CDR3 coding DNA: TGCGCCAGCAGCTTGGGGGCAGGTTCTAGCACAGATACGCAGTATTTT.

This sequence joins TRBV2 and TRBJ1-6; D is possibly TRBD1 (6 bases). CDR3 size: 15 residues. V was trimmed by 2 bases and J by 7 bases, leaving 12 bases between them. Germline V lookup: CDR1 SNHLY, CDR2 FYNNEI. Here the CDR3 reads CASSERGQRNSPLHF. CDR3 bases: TGTGCCAGCAGTGAACGGGGGCAGCGAAATTCACCCCTCCACTTT. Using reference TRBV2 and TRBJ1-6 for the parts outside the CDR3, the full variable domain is EPEVTQTPSHQVTQMGQEVILRCVPISNHLYFYWYRQILGQKVEFLVSFYNNEISEKSEIFDDQFSVERPDGSNFTLKIRSTKLEDSAMYFCASSERGQRNSPLHFGNGTRLTVT.

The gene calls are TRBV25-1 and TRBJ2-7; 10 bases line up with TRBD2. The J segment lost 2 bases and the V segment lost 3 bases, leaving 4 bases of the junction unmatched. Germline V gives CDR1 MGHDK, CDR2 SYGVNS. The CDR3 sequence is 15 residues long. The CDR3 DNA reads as TGTGCCAGCAGTGACCGGACTAGCGGAACCTACGAGCAGTACTTC. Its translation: CASSDRTSGTYEQYF.

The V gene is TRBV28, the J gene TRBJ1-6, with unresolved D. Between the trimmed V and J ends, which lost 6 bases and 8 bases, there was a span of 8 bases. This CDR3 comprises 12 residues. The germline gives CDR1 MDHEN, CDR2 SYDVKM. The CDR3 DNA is TGTGCCAGCAGCGGAAGCCATTCACCCCTCCACTTT. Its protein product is CASSGSHSPLHF. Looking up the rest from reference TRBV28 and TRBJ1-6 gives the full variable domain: DVKVTQSSRYLVKRTGEKVFLECVQDMDHENMFWYRQDPGLGLRLIYFSYDVKMKEKGDIPEGYSVSREKKERFSLILESASTNQTSMYLCASSGSHSPLHFGNGTRLTVT.

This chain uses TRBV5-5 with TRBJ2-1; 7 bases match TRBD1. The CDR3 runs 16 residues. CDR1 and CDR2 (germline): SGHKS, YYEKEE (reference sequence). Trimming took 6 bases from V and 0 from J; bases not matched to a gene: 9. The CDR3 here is CASNKWGQSSYNEQFF. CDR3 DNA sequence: TGTGCCAGCAACAAGTGGGGACAGAGCTCCTACAATGAGCAGTTCTTC.

The CDR3 sequence is CASKTGASNQPQHF. The CDR3 DNA reads TGTGCCAGCAAGACAGGGGCGAGCAATCAGCCCCAGCATTTT. The chain joins TRBV19 to TRBJ1-5; 8 nucleotides agree with TRBD1. There are 14 residues in the CDR3. Per germline, CDR1 LNHDA and CDR2 SQIVND (reference sequence). Trimming took 9 bases from V and 1 from J; bases not matched to a gene: 5.

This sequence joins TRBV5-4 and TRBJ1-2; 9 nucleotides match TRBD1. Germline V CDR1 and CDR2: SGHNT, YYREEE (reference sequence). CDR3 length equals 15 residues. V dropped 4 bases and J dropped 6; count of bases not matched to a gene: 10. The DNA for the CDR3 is TGTGCCAGCAGCACTGCACAACAGGGGGCGCATGGCTACACCTTC. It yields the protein CASSTAQQGAHGYTF.

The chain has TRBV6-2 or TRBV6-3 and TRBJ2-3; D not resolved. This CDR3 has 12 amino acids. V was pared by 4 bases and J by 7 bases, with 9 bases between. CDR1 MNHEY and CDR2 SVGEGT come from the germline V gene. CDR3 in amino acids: CASSLAKHTQYF. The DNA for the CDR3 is TGTGCCAGCAGTTTGGCGAAACATACGCAGTATTTT.

The CDR3 region is CASSEGVGVTEAFF. The CDR3 bases are TGTGCCAGCAGCGAGGGTGTAGGGGTCACTGAAGCTTTCTTT. The V and J genes are TRBV9 and TRBJ1-1, with D possibly matching TRBD1 (5 bases). The germline V gene encodes CDR1 SGDLS and CDR2 YYNGEE. This CDR3 is built from 14 residues. Trimming pared 3 bases from V and 4 bases from J, leaving 13 bases between. Full variable domain (outside the CDR3, taken from reference TRBV9 and TRBJ1-1): DSGVTQTPKHLITATGQRVTLRCSPRSGDLSVYWYQQSLDQGLQFLIQYYNGEERAKGNILERFSAQQFPDLHSELNLSSLELGDSALYFCASSEGVGVTEAFFGQGTRLTVV.

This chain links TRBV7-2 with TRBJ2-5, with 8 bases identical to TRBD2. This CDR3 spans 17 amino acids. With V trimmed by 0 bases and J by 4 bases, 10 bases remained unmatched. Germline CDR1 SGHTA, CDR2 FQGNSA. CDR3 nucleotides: TGTGCCAGCAGCTTAGCTTGGGCGGGGGGTACCCGAGAGACCCAGTACTTC. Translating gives CASSLAWAGGTRETQYF.

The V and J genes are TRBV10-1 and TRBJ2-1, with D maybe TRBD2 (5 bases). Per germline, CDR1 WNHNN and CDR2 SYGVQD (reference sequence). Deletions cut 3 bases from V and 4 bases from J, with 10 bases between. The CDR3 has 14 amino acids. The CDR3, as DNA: TGCGCCAGCAGTGAATCAAGGGAGTACAATGAGCAGTTCTTC. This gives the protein CASSESREYNEQFF.

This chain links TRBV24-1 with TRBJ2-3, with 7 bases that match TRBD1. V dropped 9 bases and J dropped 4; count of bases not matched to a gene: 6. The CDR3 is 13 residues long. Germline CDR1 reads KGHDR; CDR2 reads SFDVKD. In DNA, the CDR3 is TGTGCCACCGGCGCACAGGGGTCAGATACGCAGTATTTT. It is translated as CATGAQGSDTQYF.

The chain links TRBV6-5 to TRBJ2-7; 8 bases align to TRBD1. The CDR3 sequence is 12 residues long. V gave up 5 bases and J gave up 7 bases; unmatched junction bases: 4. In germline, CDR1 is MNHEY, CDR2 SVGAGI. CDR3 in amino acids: CASSKQGEEQYF. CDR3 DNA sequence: TGTGCCAGCAGTAAACAGGGGGAAGAGCAGTACTTC.

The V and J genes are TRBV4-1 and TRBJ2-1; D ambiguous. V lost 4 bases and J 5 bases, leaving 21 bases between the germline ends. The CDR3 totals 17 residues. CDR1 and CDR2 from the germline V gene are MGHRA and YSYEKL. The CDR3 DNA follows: TGCGCCAGCAGCCCCGCAGGTATAAGGAACCTCGACAATGAGCAGTTCTTC. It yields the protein CASSPAGIRNLDNEQFF.

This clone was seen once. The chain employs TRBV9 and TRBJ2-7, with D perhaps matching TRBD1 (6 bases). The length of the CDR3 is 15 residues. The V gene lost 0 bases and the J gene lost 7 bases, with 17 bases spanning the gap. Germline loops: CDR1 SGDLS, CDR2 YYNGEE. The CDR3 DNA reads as TGTGCCAGCAGCGTAGAGGCAGGGGAAGAGGTGGAGCAGTACTTC. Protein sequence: CASSVEAGEEVEQYF.

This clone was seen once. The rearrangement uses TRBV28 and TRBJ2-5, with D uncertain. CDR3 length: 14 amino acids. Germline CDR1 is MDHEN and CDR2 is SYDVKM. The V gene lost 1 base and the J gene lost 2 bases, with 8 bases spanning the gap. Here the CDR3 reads CASSLSGSQETQYF. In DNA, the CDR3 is TGTGCCAGCAGTTTATCGGGTTCTCAAGAGACCCAGTACTTC.

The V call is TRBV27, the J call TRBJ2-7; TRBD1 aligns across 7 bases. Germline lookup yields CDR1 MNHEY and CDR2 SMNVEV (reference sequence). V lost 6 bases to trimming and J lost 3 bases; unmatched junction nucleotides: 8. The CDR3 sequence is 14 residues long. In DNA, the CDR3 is TGTGCCAGCAGCCGACGGGACAGCGGCTACGAGCAGTACTTC. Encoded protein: CASSRRDSGYEQYF.

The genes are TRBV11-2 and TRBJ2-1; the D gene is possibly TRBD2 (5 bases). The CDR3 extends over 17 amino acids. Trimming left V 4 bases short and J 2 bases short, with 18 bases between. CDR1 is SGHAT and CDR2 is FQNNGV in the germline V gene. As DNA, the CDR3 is TGTGCCAGCAGCTCCCTGGTGCGGCGGGCCGCCTACAATGAGCAGTTCTTC. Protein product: CASSSLVRRAAYNEQFF.

Written as DNA, the CDR3 is TGCGCCAGCAGCTTGGGCCGGACTAGCGGGGAGTTCACAGATACGCAGTATTTT. Translated: CASSLGRTSGEFTDTQYF. This sequence joins TRBV5-1 and TRBJ2-3; 12 bases map to TRBD2. Germline CDR1 reads SGHRS; CDR2 reads YFSETQ. The CDR3 contains 18 residues. Losses at the gene ends were 0 bases for V and 2 bases for J; bases not matched to a gene: 7.

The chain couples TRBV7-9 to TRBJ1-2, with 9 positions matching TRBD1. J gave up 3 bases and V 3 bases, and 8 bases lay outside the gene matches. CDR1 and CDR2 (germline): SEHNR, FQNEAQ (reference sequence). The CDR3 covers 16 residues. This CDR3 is CASSFNRRTGDYGYTF. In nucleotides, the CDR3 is TGTGCCAGCAGCTTCAATCGCCGGACAGGGGACTATGGCTACACCTTC.

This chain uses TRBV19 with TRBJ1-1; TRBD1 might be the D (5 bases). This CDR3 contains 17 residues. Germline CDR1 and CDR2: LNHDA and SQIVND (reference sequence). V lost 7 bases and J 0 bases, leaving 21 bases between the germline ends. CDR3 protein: CASTRGRGPLLNTEAFF. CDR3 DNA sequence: TGTGCCAGTACCCGCGGTCGGGGACCCCTTTTGAACACTGAAGCTTTCTTT.

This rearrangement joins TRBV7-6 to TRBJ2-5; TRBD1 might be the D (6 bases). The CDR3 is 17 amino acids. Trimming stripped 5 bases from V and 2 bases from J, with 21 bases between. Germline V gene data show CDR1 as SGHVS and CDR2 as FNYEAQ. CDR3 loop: CASSPYTRQALQETQYF. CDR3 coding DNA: TGTGCCAGCAGCCCCTACACTCGACAGGCCCTTCAAGAGACCCAGTACTTC.

This CDR3 is CASSLDGQGIYGYTF. CDR3 in DNA: TGTGCCAGCAGCTTAGACGGACAGGGAATCTATGGCTACACCTTC. The chain recombines TRBV11-2 with TRBJ1-2, with 8 bases aligning to TRBD1. Germline V gene sequence: CDR1 SGHAT, CDR2 FQNNGV. There are 15 residues in the CDR3. V lost 0 bases, J lost 4 bases, and 4 bases stayed unmatched.

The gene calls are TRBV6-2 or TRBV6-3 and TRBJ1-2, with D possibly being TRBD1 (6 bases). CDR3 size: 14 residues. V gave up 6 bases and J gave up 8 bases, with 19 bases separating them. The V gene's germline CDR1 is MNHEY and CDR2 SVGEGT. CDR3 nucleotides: TGTGCCAGCAGCAAAGGGACAATCACGGGGGGCTACACCTTC. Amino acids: CASSKGTITGGYTF.

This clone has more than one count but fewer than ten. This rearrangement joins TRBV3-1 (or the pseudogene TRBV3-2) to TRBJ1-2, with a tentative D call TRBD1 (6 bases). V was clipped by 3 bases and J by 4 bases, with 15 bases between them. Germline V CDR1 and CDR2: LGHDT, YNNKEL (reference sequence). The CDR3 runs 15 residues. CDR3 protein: CASSHVRGSRYGYTF. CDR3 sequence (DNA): TGTGCCAGCAGCCATGTCAGGGGATCGCGCTATGGCTACACCTTC.

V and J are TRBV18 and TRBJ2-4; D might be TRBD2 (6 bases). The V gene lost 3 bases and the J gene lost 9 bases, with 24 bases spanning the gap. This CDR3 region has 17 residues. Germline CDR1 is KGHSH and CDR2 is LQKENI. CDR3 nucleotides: TGTGCCAGCTCACCTCGAGAGAGTGGGAGGCCGGGGAGCATTCAGTACTTC. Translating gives CASSPRESGRPGSIQYF.

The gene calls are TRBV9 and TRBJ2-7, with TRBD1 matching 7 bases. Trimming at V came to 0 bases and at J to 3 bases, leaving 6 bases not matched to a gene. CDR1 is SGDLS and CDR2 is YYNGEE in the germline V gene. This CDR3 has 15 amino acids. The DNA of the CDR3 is TGTGCCAGCAGCGTAGATATAGGGGGCAGCTACGAGCAGTACTTC. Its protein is CASSVDIGGSYEQYF.

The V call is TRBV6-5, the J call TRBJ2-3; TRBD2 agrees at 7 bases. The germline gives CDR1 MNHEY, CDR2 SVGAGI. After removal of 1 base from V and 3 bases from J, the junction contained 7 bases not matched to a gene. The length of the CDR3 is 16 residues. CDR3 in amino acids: CASSYWSGKGTDTQYF. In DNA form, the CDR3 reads TGTGCCAGCAGTTACTGGAGCGGGAAAGGGACAGATACGCAGTATTTT.

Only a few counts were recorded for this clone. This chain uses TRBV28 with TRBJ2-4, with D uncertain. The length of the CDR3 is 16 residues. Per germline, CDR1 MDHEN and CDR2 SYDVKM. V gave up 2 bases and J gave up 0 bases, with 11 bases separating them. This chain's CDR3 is CASSLTDQKAKNIQYF. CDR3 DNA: TGTGCCAGCAGTTTAACGGACCAGAAAGCCAAAAACATTCAGTACTTC.

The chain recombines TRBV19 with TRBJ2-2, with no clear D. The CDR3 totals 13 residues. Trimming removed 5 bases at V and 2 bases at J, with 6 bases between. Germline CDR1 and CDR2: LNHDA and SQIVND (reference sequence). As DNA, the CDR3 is TGTGCCAGTAGTGCCTTAAACACCGGGGAGCTGTTTTTT. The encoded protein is CASSALNTGELFF.

The CDR3 DNA reads as TGTGCCAGCAGCCCCGGGCATAGGAATGGCTACACCTTC. Translating it yields CASSPGHRNGYTF. The chain recombines TRBV6-6 with TRBJ1-2; no clear D gene. The CDR3 contains 13 residues. Trimming removed 6 bases from V and 6 bases from J, with 14 bases in between. Per germline, CDR1 MNHNY and CDR2 SVGAGI (reference sequence).